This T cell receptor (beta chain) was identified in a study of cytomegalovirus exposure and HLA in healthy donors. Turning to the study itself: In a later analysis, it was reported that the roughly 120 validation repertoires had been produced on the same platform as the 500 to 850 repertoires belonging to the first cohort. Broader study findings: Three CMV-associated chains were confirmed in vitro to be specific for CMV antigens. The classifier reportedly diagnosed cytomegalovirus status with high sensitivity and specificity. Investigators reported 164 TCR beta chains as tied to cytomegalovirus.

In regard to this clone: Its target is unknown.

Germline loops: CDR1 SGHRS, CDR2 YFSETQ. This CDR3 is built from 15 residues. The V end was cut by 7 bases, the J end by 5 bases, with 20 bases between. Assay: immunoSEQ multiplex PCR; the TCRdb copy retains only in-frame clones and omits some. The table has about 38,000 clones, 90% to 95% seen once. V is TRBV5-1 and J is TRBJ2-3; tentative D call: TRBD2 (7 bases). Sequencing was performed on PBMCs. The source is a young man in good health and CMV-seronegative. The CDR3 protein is CASGVGGPGRDTQYF. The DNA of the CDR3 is TGCGCCAGCGGAGTGGGGGGGCCAGGGCGAGATACGCAGTATTTT.